The rows below give T cell receptor beta chains drawn from one sample of a study of CD8+ T cells in alopecia areata. Assay used: immunoSEQ multiplex PCR; TCRdb lists only in-frame clones, some missing. Here the sample spans 9,000 to 13,000 clones, 55% to 65% being singletons. The specimen was skin, collected at week 0. These TCRs come from a human donor with alopecia areata. The CDR3 runs from the conserved cysteine through the conserved F or W. A D gene is named only where the DNA matches it firmly.

v_gene: TRBV6-6
j_gene: TRBJ1-2
d_gene: -
CDR3aa: CASSYMGVDGYTF

v_gene: TRBV7-7
j_gene: TRBJ2-3
d_gene: -
CDR3aa: CASSDQRVRNTQYF

v_gene: TRBV7-8
j_gene: TRBJ1-5
d_gene: -
CDR3aa: CASSGEFNQPQHF

v_gene: TRBV30
j_gene: TRBJ2-5
d_gene: -
CDR3aa: CAWRVVGKETQYF

v_gene: TRBV11-2
j_gene: TRBJ2-1
d_gene: -
CDR3aa: CASSHNIGEQFF

v_gene: TRBV11-3
j_gene: TRBJ2-1
d_gene: TRBD2
CDR3aa: CASSRLAGGPNEQFF

v_gene: TRBV2
j_gene: TRBJ2-7
d_gene: -
CDR3aa: CASNPTPYEQYF

v_gene: TRBV13
j_gene: TRBJ2-1
d_gene: TRBD2
CDR3aa: CASSLGQAIRAGGPSYNEQFF

v_gene: TRBV11-3
j_gene: TRBJ2-3
d_gene: TRBD2
CDR3aa: CASSPGRSGNIRDTQYF

v_gene: TRBV11-2
j_gene: TRBJ2-7
d_gene: TRBD1
CDR3aa: CASSPPGQGNYEQYF

v_gene: TRBV7-9
j_gene: TRBJ2-7
d_gene: -
CDR3aa: CASSGSTGFGEQYF

v_gene: TRBV7-3
j_gene: TRBJ2-1
d_gene: -
CDR3aa: CASSFVGTAYNEQFF

v_gene: TRBV5-5
j_gene: TRBJ1-5
d_gene: -
CDR3aa: CASNYRASNQPQHF

v_gene: TRBV7-2
j_gene: TRBJ2-2
d_gene: -
CDR3aa: CVSSRAANTGELFF

v_gene: TRBV2
j_gene: TRBJ2-3
d_gene: -
CDR3aa: CASSRRGPSTDTQYF

v_gene: TRBV6-5
j_gene: TRBJ1-2
d_gene: -
CDR3aa: CATSLDRSYGYTF

v_gene: TRBV14
j_gene: TRBJ2-2
d_gene: TRBD2
CDR3aa: CASSRRTSGQTGELFF

v_gene: TRBV10-2
j_gene: TRBJ1-2
d_gene: -
CDR3aa: CAVRGPDNYGYTF

v_gene: TRBV5-7
j_gene: TRBJ2-7
d_gene: -
CDR3aa: CASSLALGSVYEQYF

v_gene: TRBV18
j_gene: TRBJ1-6
d_gene: -
CDR3aa: CASSPEQGFYNSPLHF

v_gene: TRBV5-8
j_gene: TRBJ2-6
d_gene: -
CDR3aa: CASSPPPGSGANVLTF

v_gene: TRBV19
j_gene: TRBJ2-2
d_gene: -
CDR3aa: CASSIWSTSLTGELFF

v_gene: TRBV14
j_gene: TRBJ2-5
d_gene: TRBD2
CDR3aa: CASSQAICGRGETQYF

v_gene: TRBV4-2
j_gene: TRBJ2-1
d_gene: TRBD1
CDR3aa: CASSRRQGTGDDEQFF

v_gene: TRBV11-2
j_gene: TRBJ2-7
d_gene: -
CDR3aa: CASSLTVQGSYEQYF

v_gene: TRBV18
j_gene: TRBJ2-1
d_gene: TRBD1
CDR3aa: CASSPRQGINNEQFF

v_gene: TRBV7-9
j_gene: TRBJ1-1
d_gene: -
CDR3aa: CASSTTRQYEAFF

v_gene: TRBV5-4
j_gene: TRBJ1-3
d_gene: TRBD1
CDR3aa: CASSPGQAGNTIYF

v_gene: TRBV7-9
j_gene: TRBJ1-1
d_gene: -
CDR3aa: CASSLGEQSAEAFF

v_gene: TRBV25-1
j_gene: TRBJ1-5
d_gene: -
CDR3aa: CASSESGLGSNQPQHF

v_gene: TRBV10-3
j_gene: TRBJ2-1
d_gene: -
CDR3aa: CAISEGSADEQFF

v_gene: TRBV27
j_gene: TRBJ1-2
d_gene: TRBD1
CDR3aa: CASSTGGYGYTF

v_gene: TRBV7-9
j_gene: TRBJ2-1
d_gene: -
CDR3aa: CASSFFKVGGGYNNEQFF

v_gene: TRBV7-3
j_gene: TRBJ2-1
d_gene: TRBD2
CDR3aa: CASSLAGGNNEQFF

v_gene: TRBV4-1
j_gene: TRBJ1-1
d_gene: TRBD1
CDR3aa: CASSQRQGWTEAFF

v_gene: TRBV6-1
j_gene: TRBJ2-3
d_gene: TRBD2
CDR3aa: CAGSGRGITDTQYF

v_gene: TRBV30
j_gene: TRBJ2-5
d_gene: TRBD2
CDR3aa: CAWSVGGETQYF

v_gene: TRBV7-9
j_gene: TRBJ2-7
d_gene: -
CDR3aa: CASSLSDSHEQYF

v_gene: TRBV5-1
j_gene: TRBJ2-2
d_gene: TRBD1
CDR3aa: CASSGGQSNTGELFF

v_gene: TRBV14
j_gene: TRBJ2-7
d_gene: TRBD2
CDR3aa: CASSQDHSSGEYEQYF

v_gene: TRBV5-1
j_gene: TRBJ1-1
d_gene: -
CDR3aa: CASTYSKGGPGAEAFF

v_gene: TRBV6-5
j_gene: TRBJ2-7
d_gene: -
CDR3aa: CASSSMGAREQYF

v_gene: TRBV11-2
j_gene: TRBJ2-1
d_gene: -
CDR3aa: CASSQDLNEQFF

v_gene: TRBV19
j_gene: TRBJ2-3
d_gene: TRBD2
CDR3aa: CASSTTSGKLSDTQYF

v_gene: TRBV5-1
j_gene: TRBJ2-1
d_gene: TRBD2
CDR3aa: CASSLGGRAYNEQFF

v_gene: TRBV7-9
j_gene: TRBJ2-3
d_gene: -
CDR3aa: CASSPLSGQGHTQYF

v_gene: TRBV6-5
j_gene: TRBJ1-2
d_gene: -
CDR3aa: CASSYSIPDGTYGYTF

v_gene: TRBV7-2
j_gene: TRBJ1-4
d_gene: -
CDR3aa: CASSSYREGFYEKLFF

v_gene: TRBV2
j_gene: TRBJ2-1
d_gene: -
CDR3aa: CASKEGEGEQFF

v_gene: TRBV6-9
j_gene: TRBJ2-7
d_gene: -
CDR3aa: CASSCPTGNPYEQYF

v_gene: TRBV11-1
j_gene: TRBJ2-2
d_gene: -
CDR3aa: CASRGLLGTPYTGELFF

v_gene: TRBV2
j_gene: TRBJ2-7
d_gene: TRBD1
CDR3aa: CASSPTGTGRTYEQYF

v_gene: TRBV29-1
j_gene: TRBJ1-1
d_gene: -
CDR3aa: CSAKPPGPGNTEAFF

v_gene: TRBV19
j_gene: TRBJ2-2
d_gene: -
CDR3aa: CARSHRRRGTGELFF

v_gene: TRBV2
j_gene: TRBJ1-4
d_gene: -
CDR3aa: CASSPGTVLVPWGEKLFF

v_gene: TRBV7-6
j_gene: TRBJ2-3
d_gene: TRBD2
CDR3aa: CASSLVAGGTGTDTQYF

v_gene: TRBV4-1
j_gene: TRBJ2-1
d_gene: -
CDR3aa: CASSQDMGNEQFF

v_gene: TRBV4-1
j_gene: TRBJ2-7
d_gene: -
CDR3aa: CASSLNGEQYF

v_gene: TRBV20-1
j_gene: TRBJ2-5
d_gene: -
CDR3aa: CSARVQETQYF